The 25 T cell receptor beta chains reported below all come from one sample, sequenced in a study of beta chain features in type 1 diabetes. Study results and limitations: Among all four CD4+ subsets, Type 1 diabetes patients had TCRB CDR3s that were moderately but significantly shorter.

What was sequenced were expressed TCRB transcripts, since all of the isolated RNA had been reverse transcribed. Using immunoSEQ multiplex PCR, the repertoire was profiled, and TCRdb retains in-frame clones only, with some absent. The sample lists approximately 170,000 clones, roughly 7.1% seen once, with about 0.9% in the top ten. These receptors' targets are unknown. Material: central memory CD4+ T cells from blood. These receptors were obtained from a woman aged 40 to 50 with type 1 diabetes.

Ten or more counts support this clone. This chain uses TRBV2 with TRBJ1-2; no clear D. V was trimmed by 5 bases and J by 4 bases, leaving 8 bases between them. The CDR3 contains 12 residues. Germline CDR1 reads SNHLY; CDR2 reads FYNNEI. The CDR3: CASSPQTYGYTF. CDR3 in DNA: TGTGCCAGCAGTCCACAGACCTATGGCTACACCTTC. The full variable domain, its missing parts supplied by reference TRBV2 and TRBJ1-2, is EPEVTQTPSHQVTQMGQEVILRCVPISNHLYFYWYRQILGQKVEFLVSFYNNEISEKSEIFDDQFSVERPDGSNFTLKIRSTKLEDSAMYFCASSPQTYGYTFGSGTRLTVV.

This clone has just a few counts. V and J are TRBV7-2 and TRBJ2-7; possibly TRBD1 for D (5 bases). With 3 bases removed from V and 5 bases from J, the gap between germline ends came to 14 bases. The V gene's germline CDR1 is SGHTA and CDR2 FQGNSA. The CDR3 length is 14 residues. The DNA of the CDR3 is TGTGCCAGCAGCTTGGGGCTGGGTCACGACGAGCAGTACTTC. It encodes CASSLGLGHDEQYF.

V and J are TRBV2 and TRBJ2-3, with 9 bases aligning to TRBD2. The CDR3 length is 16 residues. CDR1 is SNHLY and CDR2 is FYNNEI in the germline V gene. The V and J ends lost 5 bases and 1 base, in that order; junction bases with no gene match: 7. In DNA form, the CDR3 reads TGTGCCAGCAGTCCATCGGTAGCGGGAGGCACAGATACGCAGTATTTT. As protein: CASSPSVAGGTDTQYF.

The sample holds a few counts of this clone. The chain is built from TRBV30 and TRBJ1-1, with 7 positions matching TRBD1. Germline assignment: CDR1 GTSNPN and CDR2 SVGIG (reference sequence). The CDR3 has 13 residues. J was trimmed by 7 bases and V by 6 bases; bases with no gene match: 11. The CDR3 DNA sequence: TGTGCCTGCCGACTTAACAGGGGCGGTGAAGCTTTCTTT. It is translated as CACRLNRGGEAFF. The full variable domain, in which reference TRBV30 and TRBJ1-1 provide the parts outside the CDR3, is SQTIHQWPATLVQPVGSPLSLECTVEGTSNPNLYWYRQAAGRGLQLLFYSVGIGQISSEVPQNLSASRPQDRQFILSSKKLLLSDSGFYLCACRLNRGGEAFFGQGTRLTVV.

This clone was counted only a few times. The sample has other DNA sequences that encode this CDR3 too. The rearrangement uses TRBV30 and TRBJ2-7, with D perhaps TRBD1 (6 bases). The germline CDR1 and CDR2 sequences are GTSNPN and SVGIG (reference sequence). The CDR3 loop spans 12 amino acids. V was shortened by 2 bases and J by 3 bases, with 8 bases between the two germline ends. The CDR3 DNA follows: TGTGCCTGGAGTAGGGGGAACTACGAGCAGTACTTC. Translating gives CAWSRGNYEQYF.

Many counts were recorded for this clone. The rearrangement joins TRBV14 to TRBJ1-2, with a weak D call TRBD1 (5 bases). CDR1 and CDR2 (germline): SGHDN, FVKESK. Trimming removed 1 base at V and 4 bases at J, with 7 bases between. The CDR3 has 13 amino acids. The CDR3 reads CASSQGQIYGYTF. CDR3 coding DNA: TGTGCCAGCAGCCAAGGACAGATCTATGGCTACACCTTC.

The rearrangement joins TRBV30 to TRBJ1-5; D is perhaps TRBD1 (5 bases). V lost 2 bases and J 7 bases, leaving 12 bases between the germline ends. The germline CDR1 and CDR2 sequences are GTSNPN and SVGIG (reference sequence). The CDR3 totals 13 residues. This chain's CDR3 is CAWSKQGWQPQHF. The CDR3 coding sequence is TGTGCCTGGAGTAAGCAGGGTTGGCAGCCCCAGCATTTT. Together with reference TRBV30 and TRBJ1-5, the CDR3 gives the full variable domain: SQTIHQWPATLVQPVGSPLSLECTVEGTSNPNLYWYRQAAGRGLQLLFYSVGIGQISSEVPQNLSASRPQDRQFILSSKKLLLSDSGFYLCAWSKQGWQPQHFGDGTRLSIL.

This rearrangement joins TRBV5-1 to TRBJ2-5; TRBD2 agrees at 9 bases. Germline CDR1 is SGHRS and CDR2 is YFSETQ. The CDR3 spans 15 residues. J gave up 1 base and V 6 bases, and 7 bases lay outside the gene matches. The chain's CDR3 is CASKKNSGGQETQYF. In nucleotides, the CDR3 is TGCGCCAGCAAAAAGAATAGCGGGGGCCAAGAGACCCAGTACTTC.

J is TRBJ1-3 and V is TRBV15; D gene uncertain. The V gene's germline CDR1 is LNHNV and CDR2 YYDKDF (reference sequence). The V and J ends lost 0 bases and 0 bases respectively, with 9 bases between them. The CDR3 has 16 residues. For the CDR3, the DNA is TGTGCCACCAGCAGAGAAAGAGGCGTCTCTGGAAACACCATATATTTT. Translated: CATSRERGVSGNTIYF. The complete variable domain, with remaining parts taken from reference TRBV15 and TRBJ1-3, reads DAMVIQNPRYQVTQFGKPVTLSCSQTLNHNVMYWYQQKSSQAPKLLFHYYDKDFNNEADTPDNFQSRRPNTSFCFLDIRSPGLGDTAMYLCATSRERGVSGNTIYFGEGSWLTVV.

V gene TRBV14 combines with J gene TRBJ2-1, with 12 bases lining up with TRBD2. This CDR3 spans 14 amino acids. V lost 6 bases, J lost 8 bases, and 5 bases stayed unmatched. Germline V gene data show CDR1 as SGHDN and CDR2 as FVKESK. The CDR3 DNA sequence: TGTGCCAGCAGTCTAGCGGGAGGGCGCCATGAGCAGTTCTTC. It is translated as CASSLAGGRHEQFF.

This chain joins TRBV5-6 and TRBJ1-4; 7 nucleotides agree with TRBD1. The CDR3 consists of 16 residues. Germline-derived CDR1 and CDR2 are SGHDT and YYEEEE. V gave up 0 bases and J gave up 5 bases; unmatched junction bases: 7. This CDR3 is CASSLATGQLNEKLFF. CDR3 in DNA: TGTGCCAGCAGCTTGGCGACGGGACAGCTGAATGAAAAACTGTTTTTT.

This clone was observed a handful of times. The sample has other DNA sequences that encode this CDR3 too. This rearrangement joins TRBV28 to TRBJ2-1; TRBD1 agrees at 7 bases. This CDR3 is 14 amino acids long. Trimming removed 6 bases from V and 5 bases from J; junction bases left unmatched: 7. The germline CDR1 and CDR2 sequences are MDHEN and SYDVKM. The CDR3 nucleotides are TGTGCCAGCAGCTCAGGGGGACCTAACAATGAGCAGTTCTTC. It translates to CASSSGGPNNEQFF.

This clone turned up a few times. This rearrangement joins TRBV9 to TRBJ2-5, with D possibly matching TRBD2 (6 bases). CDR1 and CDR2 from the germline V gene are SGDLS and YYNGEE. CDR3 length: 15 amino acids. The germline V and J ends were trimmed by 3 bases and 4 bases, with 16 bases remaining between them. This chain's CDR3 is CASSEGLSSGETQYF. DNA of the CDR3: TGTGCCAGCAGCGAGGGACTCAGTTCGGGAGAGACCCAGTACTTC.

This clone has a handful of counts. This sequence joins TRBV4-1 and TRBJ2-4; TRBD2 aligns across 9 bases. Germline trimming cut 1 base from V and 1 base from J; bases unmatched to any gene: 8. Germline loops: CDR1 MGHRA, CDR2 YSYEKL. This CDR3 has 18 amino acids. In DNA form, the CDR3 reads TGCGCCAGCAGCCAAGTCGGTAGCGGGGGCCTGGCCAAAAACATTCAGTACTTC. Amino acids: CASSQVGSGGLAKNIQYF.

A few counts support this clone. The V call is TRBV27, the J call TRBJ2-1, with 9 nucleotides matching TRBD2. The J segment lost 7 bases and the V segment lost 5 bases, leaving 6 bases of the junction unmatched. This CDR3 has 14 amino acids. Germline V gene data show CDR1 as MNHEY and CDR2 as SMNVEV (reference sequence). The CDR3 coding sequence is TGTGCCAGCAGTCGACAGCGGGGGGCGAATGAGCAGTTCTTC. Encoded protein: CASSRQRGANEQFF.

This clone has more than one count but fewer than ten. The genes are TRBV5-5 and TRBJ2-2, with D possibly matching TRBD1 (5 bases). V was shortened by 0 bases and J by 1 base, with 7 bases between the two germline ends. The germline V gene encodes CDR1 SGHKS and CDR2 YYEKEE (reference sequence). CDR3 length equals 15 residues. CDR3: CASSLVQGNTGELFF. The CDR3 DNA reads TGTGCCAGCAGCTTGGTGCAGGGGAACACCGGGGAGCTGTTTTTT.

J is TRBJ2-1 and V is TRBV6-5, with D tentatively TRBD2 (5 bases). The V gene lost 2 bases and the J gene lost 8 bases, with 16 bases spanning the gap. In germline, CDR1 is MNHEY, CDR2 SVGAGI. CDR3 length: 15 amino acids. CDR3 sequence: CASSYRGTKQDEQFF. The CDR3 DNA reads TGTGCCAGCAGTTACCGGGGAACAAAGCAGGATGAGCAGTTCTTC.

The chain recombines TRBV27 with TRBJ2-7; 12 nucleotides agree with TRBD2. Trimming removed 7 bases from V and 6 bases from J; junction bases left unmatched: 7. CDR1 and CDR2 (germline): MNHEY, SMNVEV (reference sequence). The CDR3 loop spans 14 amino acids. The CDR3: CASIRLAGVGEQYF. As DNA, the CDR3 is TGTGCCAGCATCAGACTAGCGGGAGTCGGCGAGCAGTACTTC.

The chain joins TRBV29-1 to TRBJ2-3; D is undetermined. The CDR3 runs to 13 residues. Trimming pared 2 bases from V and 2 bases from J, leaving 8 bases between. From germline, CDR1 is SQVTM and CDR2 ANQGSEA. CDR3 region: CSVEYSHTDTQYF. Here the CDR3 DNA reads TGCAGCGTTGAATACAGCCACACAGATACGCAGTATTTT.

The chain links TRBV7-2 to TRBJ2-1; possibly TRBD1 for D (7 bases). The CDR3 spans 18 residues. Deletions cut 5 bases from V and 7 bases from J, with 27 bases between. CDR1 is SGHTA and CDR2 is FQGNSA in the germline V gene. CDR3 DNA: TGTGCCAGCAGCCCCAGGAGGAGCGGGTTGCCAGGGGGGAATGAGCAGTTCTTC. This codes for CASSPRRSGLPGGNEQFF.

This clone has more than one count but fewer than ten. CDR3 sequence (DNA): TGTGCCAGCAGCTTAACCGGAGGGAAGGCCGGGGAGCTGTTTTTT. Its protein is CASSLTGGKAGELFF. V usage is TRBV11-2 and J usage is TRBJ2-2; the D gene is possibly TRBD2 (6 bases). Germline V gene lookup returns CDR1 SGHAT and CDR2 FQNNGV. Trimming took off 2 bases at V and 6 bases at J, with 13 bases between the two ends. The CDR3 spans 15 residues.

A few counts support this clone. This chain uses TRBV19 with TRBJ2-5; weak D call: TRBD2 (6 bases). CDR1 and CDR2 from the germline V gene are LNHDA and SQIVND (reference sequence). There are 15 residues in the CDR3. Trimming removed 3 bases from V and 2 bases from J, with 13 bases in between. The CDR3 reads CASSIGGMGQETQYF. CDR3 bases: TGTGCCAGTAGTATCGGCGGGATGGGTCAAGAGACCCAGTACTTC.

This clone has ten or more counts. The V and J genes are TRBV5-1 and TRBJ2-2, with D maybe TRBD1 (7 bases). Germline V CDR1 and CDR2: SGHRS, YFSETQ. Trimming shortened V by 0 bases and J by 2 bases, and 14 bases separated the two germline ends. There are 17 residues in the CDR3. The CDR3 DNA reads as TGCGCCAGCAGCTTGGCGGGGGACAGTATAAACACCGGGGAGCTGTTTTTT. It specifies CASSLAGDSINTGELFF.

The chain has TRBV5-1 and TRBJ2-5, with TRBD1 identical over 7 bases. J was trimmed by 2 bases and V by 1 base; bases with no gene match: 5. The V gene's germline CDR1 is SGHRS and CDR2 YFSETQ. This CDR3 is built from 15 residues. The CDR3 protein is CASSLSGQRQETQYF. The CDR3 DNA reads TGCGCCAGCAGCTTGTCGGGACAGAGACAAGAGACCCAGTACTTC. The whole variable domain, filled in from reference TRBV5-1 and TRBJ2-5, reads KAGVTQTPRYLIKTRGQQVTLSCSPISGHRSVSWYQQTPGQGLQFLFEYFSETQRNKGNFPGRFSGRQFSNSRSEMNVSTLELGDSALYLCASSLSGQRQETQYFGPGTRLLVL.

The chain is built from TRBV29-1 and TRBJ2-1; a possible D gene is TRBD2 (6 bases). V was clipped by 3 bases and J by 10 bases, with 13 bases between them. Per germline, CDR1 SQVTM and CDR2 ANQGSEA. This CDR3 is 12 amino acids long. In DNA form, the CDR3 reads TGCAGCGTTGATCGGGAGCGAAGGGAGCAGTTCTTC. It encodes CSVDRERREQFF.